The table lists the clone carrying this TCR beta chain with a few counts. The antigen remains undetermined. This entry comes from a study of vaccination and CD4 T cells after COVID-19. The CDR3 is made up of 13 amino acids. Germline values: CDR1 LNHNV, CDR2 YYDKDF (reference sequence). The V end was cut by 1 base, the J end by 4 bases, with 8 bases between. Stated treatment: approximately 10-day PBMC culture with coronavirus spike peptide pools or control peptides (ViraFEST assay). Sequencing of cultured CD4+ T cell DNA used the Oncomine TCR Beta short-read assay. TCRdb re-called the PCR reads with MiXCR, one entry per CDR3 protein. The sample lists about 14,000 distinct CDR3 sequences, less than 60% occurring once.

This TCR was recovered from a human donor who had recovered from COVID-19. V and J are TRBV15 and TRBJ2-7, with D possibly being TRBD2 (5 bases). Sequencing input: CD4+ T cells from blood, cultured in vitro. This chain's CDR3 is CATSRGGNYEQYF. CDR3 nucleotides: TGTGCCACCAGCAGAGGAGGGAATTACGAGCAGTACTTC.